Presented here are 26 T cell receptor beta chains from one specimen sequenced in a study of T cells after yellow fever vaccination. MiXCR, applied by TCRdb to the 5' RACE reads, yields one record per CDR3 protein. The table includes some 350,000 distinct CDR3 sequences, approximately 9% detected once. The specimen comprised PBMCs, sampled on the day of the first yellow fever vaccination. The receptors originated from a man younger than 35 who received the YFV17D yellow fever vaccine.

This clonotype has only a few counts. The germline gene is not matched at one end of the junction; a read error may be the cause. CDR3 residues: CSARDLQDSKDTQYF. CDR3 DNA sequence: TGCAGTGCTAGAGATTTACAGGACAGCAAAGATACGCAGTATTTT. The J gene is TRBJ2-3, the V gene TRBV20-1; D perhaps matches TRBD1 (6 bases). Germline V CDR1 and CDR2: DFQATT, SNEGSKA (reference sequence). This CDR3 spans 15 amino acids.

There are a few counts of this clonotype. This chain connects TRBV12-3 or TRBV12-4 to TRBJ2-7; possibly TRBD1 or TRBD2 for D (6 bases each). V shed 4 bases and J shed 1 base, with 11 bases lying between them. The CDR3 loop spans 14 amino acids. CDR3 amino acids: CASSSWGASYEQYF. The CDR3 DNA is TGTGCCAGCAGTTCGTGGGGGGCATCCTACGAGCAGTACTTC.

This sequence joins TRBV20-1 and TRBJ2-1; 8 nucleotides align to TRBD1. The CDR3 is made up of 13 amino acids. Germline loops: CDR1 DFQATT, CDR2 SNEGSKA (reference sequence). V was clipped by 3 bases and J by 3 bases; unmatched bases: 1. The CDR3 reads CSASTGGYNEQFF. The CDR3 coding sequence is TGCAGTGCTAGTACAGGGGGCTACAATGAGCAGTTCTTC.

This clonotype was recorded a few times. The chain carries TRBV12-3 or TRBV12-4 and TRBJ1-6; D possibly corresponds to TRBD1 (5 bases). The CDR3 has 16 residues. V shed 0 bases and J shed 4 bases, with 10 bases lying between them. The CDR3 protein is CASSLAPGGYNSPLHF. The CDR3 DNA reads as TGTGCCAGCAGTTTAGCGCCGGGGGGGTATAATTCACCCCTCCACTTT.

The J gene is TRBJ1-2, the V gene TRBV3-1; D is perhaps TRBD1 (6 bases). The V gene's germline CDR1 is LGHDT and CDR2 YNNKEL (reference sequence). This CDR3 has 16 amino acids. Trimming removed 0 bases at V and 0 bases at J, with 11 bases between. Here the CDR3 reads CASSQDWRDTNYGYTF. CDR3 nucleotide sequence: TGTGCCAGCAGCCAAGATTGGAGGGACACTAACTATGGCTACACCTTC.

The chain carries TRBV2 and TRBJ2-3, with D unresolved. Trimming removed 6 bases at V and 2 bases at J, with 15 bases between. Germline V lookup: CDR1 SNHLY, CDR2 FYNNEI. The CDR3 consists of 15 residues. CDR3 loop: CASSSPRAYTDTQYF. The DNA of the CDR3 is TGTGCCAGCAGCTCCCCTCGGGCTTACACAGATACGCAGTATTTT.

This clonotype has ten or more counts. The CDR3 protein is CSVSGVLNTGELFF. CDR3 coding DNA: TGCAGCGTCTCAGGGGTTTTGAACACCGGGGAGCTGTTTTTT. This sequence joins TRBV29-1 and TRBJ2-2; D is perhaps TRBD1 (6 bases). The V end lost 6 bases, the J end lost 1 base, and 12 bases lay between the germline ends. CDR3 length: 14 amino acids. The germline CDR1 and CDR2 sequences are SQVTM and ANQGSEA.

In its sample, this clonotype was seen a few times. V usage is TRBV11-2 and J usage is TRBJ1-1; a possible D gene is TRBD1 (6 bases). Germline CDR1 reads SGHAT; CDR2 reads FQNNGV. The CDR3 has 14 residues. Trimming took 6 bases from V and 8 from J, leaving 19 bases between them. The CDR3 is CASSRLRQAGEAFF. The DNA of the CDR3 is TGTGCCAGCAGTCGCCTTAGACAGGCAGGGGAAGCTTTCTTT. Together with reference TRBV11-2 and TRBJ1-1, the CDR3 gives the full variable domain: EAGVAQSPRYKIIEKRQSVAFWCNPISGHATLYWYQQILGQGPKLLIQFQNNGVVDDSQLPKDRFSAERLKGVDSTLKIQPAKLEDSAVYLCASSRLRQAGEAFFGQGTRLTVV.

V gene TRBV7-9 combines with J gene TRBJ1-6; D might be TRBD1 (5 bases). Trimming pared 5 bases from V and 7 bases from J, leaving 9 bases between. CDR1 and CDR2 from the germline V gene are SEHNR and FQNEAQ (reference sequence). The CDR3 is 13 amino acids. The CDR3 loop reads CASSPGRNSPLHF. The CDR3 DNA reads TGTGCCAGCAGCCCAGGGCGGAATTCACCCCTCCACTTT.

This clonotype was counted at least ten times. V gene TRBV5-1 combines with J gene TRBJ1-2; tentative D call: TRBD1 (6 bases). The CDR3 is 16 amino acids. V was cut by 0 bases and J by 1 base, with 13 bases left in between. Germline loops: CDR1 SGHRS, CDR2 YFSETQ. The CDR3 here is CASSLDGTRVNYGYTF. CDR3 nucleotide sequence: TGCGCCAGCAGCTTGGATGGGACAAGAGTTAACTATGGCTACACCTTC.

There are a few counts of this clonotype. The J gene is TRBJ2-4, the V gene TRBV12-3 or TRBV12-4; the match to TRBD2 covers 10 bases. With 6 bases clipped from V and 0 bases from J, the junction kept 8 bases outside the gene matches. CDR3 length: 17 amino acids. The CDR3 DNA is TGTGCCAGCAGCCCCGAGCGGGGGGGGCTAGCCAAAAACATTCAGTACTTC. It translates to CASSPERGGLAKNIQYF.

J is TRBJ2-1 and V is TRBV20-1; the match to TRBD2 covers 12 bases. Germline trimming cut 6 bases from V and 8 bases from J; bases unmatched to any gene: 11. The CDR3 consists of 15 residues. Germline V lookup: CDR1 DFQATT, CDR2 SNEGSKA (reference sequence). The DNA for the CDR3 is TGCAGTGCCGCCGCTAGCGGGGGGGCTTGGGATGAGCAGTTCTTC. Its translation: CSAAASGGAWDEQFF.

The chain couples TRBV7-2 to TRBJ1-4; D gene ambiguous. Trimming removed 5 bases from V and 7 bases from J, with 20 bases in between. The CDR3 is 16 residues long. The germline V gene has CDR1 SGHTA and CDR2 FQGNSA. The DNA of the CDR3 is TGTGCCAGCAGCCTATTTGGAAGGTCCGGAGGTGAAAAACTGTTTTTT. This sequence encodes CASSLFGRSGGEKLFF.

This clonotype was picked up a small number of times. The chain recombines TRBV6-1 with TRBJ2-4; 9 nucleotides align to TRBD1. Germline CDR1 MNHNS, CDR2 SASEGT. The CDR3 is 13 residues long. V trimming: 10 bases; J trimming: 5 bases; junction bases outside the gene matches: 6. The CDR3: CATRRDRENIQYF. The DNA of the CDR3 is TGTGCCACCCGACGGGACAGGGAAAACATTCAGTACTTC.

This CDR3 reads CASSQDFQGQGYEQYF. CDR3 sequence (DNA): TGCGCCAGCAGCCAAGATTTCCAAGGACAGGGGTACGAGCAGTACTTC. The chain has TRBV4-1 and TRBJ2-7; TRBD1 matches 9 bases. CDR1 is MGHRA and CDR2 is YSYEKL in the germline V gene. CDR3 size: 16 residues. V lost 0 bases to trimming and J lost 4 bases; unmatched junction nucleotides: 7.

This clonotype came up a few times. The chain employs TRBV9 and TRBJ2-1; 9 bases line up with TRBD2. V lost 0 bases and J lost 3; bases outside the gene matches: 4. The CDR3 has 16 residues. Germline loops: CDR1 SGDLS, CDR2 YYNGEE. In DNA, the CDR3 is TGTGCCAGCAGCGTAGCTGGGCGGGGGGGCTACAATGAGCAGTTCTTC. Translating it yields CASSVAGRGGYNEQFF.

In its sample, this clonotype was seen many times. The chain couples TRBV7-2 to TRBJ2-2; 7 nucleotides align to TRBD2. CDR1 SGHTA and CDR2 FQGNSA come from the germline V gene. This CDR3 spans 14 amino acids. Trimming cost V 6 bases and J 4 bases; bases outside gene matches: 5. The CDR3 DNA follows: TGTGCCAGCAGAGTTGGGGGGGTCACCGGGGAGCTGTTTTTT. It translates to CASRVGGVTGELFF.

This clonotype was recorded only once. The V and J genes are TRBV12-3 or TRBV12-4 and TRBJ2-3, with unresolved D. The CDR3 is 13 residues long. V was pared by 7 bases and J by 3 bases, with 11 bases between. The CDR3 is CASIRRGTDTQYF. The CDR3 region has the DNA TGTGCCAGCATCAGGCGCGGTACAGATACGCAGTATTTT.

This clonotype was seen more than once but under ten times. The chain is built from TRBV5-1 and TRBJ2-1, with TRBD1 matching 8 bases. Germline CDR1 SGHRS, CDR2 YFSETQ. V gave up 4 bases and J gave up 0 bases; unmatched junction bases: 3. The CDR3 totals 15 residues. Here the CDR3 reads CASSGDRSSYNEQFF. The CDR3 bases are TGCGCCAGCAGCGGGGACAGGAGCTCCTACAATGAGCAGTTCTTC. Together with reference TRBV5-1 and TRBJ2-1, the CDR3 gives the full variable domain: KAGVTQTPRYLIKTRGQQVTLSCSPISGHRSVSWYQQTPGQGLQFLFEYFSETQRNKGNFPGRFSGRQFSNSRSEMNVSTLELGDSALYLCASSGDRSSYNEQFFGPGTRLTVL.

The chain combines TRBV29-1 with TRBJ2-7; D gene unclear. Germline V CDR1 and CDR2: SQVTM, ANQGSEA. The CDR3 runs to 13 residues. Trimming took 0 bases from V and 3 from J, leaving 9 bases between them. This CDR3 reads CSVEDGEFYEQYF. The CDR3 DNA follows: TGCAGCGTTGAAGATGGAGAGTTCTACGAGCAGTACTTC.

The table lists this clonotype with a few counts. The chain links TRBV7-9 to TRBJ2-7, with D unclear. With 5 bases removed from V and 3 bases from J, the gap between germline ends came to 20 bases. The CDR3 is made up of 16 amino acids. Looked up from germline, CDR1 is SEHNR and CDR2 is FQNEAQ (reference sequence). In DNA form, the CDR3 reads TGTGCCAGCAGCAACGCCCCCGGGCGCAATGACTACGAGCAGTACTTC. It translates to CASSNAPGRNDYEQYF.

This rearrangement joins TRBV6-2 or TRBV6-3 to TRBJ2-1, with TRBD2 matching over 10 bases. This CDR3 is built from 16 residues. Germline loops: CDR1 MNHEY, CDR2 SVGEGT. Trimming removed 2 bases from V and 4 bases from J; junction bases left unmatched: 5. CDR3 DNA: TGTGCCAGCAGTTACCCCGGGACTAGCGAGTACAATGAGCAGTTCTTC. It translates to CASSYPGTSEYNEQFF.

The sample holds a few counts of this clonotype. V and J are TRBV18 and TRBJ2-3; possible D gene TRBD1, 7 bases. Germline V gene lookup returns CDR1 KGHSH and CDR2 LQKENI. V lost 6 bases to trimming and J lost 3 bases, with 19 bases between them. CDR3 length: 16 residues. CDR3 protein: CASSPPGRGETDTQYF. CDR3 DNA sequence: TGTGCCAGCTCCCCCCCTGGCAGGGGGGAGACAGATACGCAGTATTTT.

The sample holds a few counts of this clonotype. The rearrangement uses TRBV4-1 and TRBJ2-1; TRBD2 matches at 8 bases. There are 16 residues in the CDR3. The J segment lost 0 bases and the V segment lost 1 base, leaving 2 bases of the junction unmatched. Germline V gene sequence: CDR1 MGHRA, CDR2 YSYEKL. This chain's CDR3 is CASSQGGTSSYNEQFF. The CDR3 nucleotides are TGCGCCAGCAGCCAAGGGGGGACTAGCTCCTACAATGAGCAGTTCTTC.

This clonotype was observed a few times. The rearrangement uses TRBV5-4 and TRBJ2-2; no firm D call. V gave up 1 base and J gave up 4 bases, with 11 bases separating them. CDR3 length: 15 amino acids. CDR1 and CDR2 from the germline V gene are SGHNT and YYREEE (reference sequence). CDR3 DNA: TGTGCCAGCAGCTTGTTTGCCTCAATCACCGGGGAGCTGTTTTTT. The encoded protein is CASSLFASITGELFF. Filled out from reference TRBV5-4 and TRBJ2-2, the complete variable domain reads ETGVTQSPTHLIKTRGQQVTLRCSSQSGHNTVSWYQQALGQGPQFIFQYYREEENGRGNFPPRFSGLQFPNYSSELNVNALELDDSALYLCASSLFASITGELFFGEGSRLTVL.

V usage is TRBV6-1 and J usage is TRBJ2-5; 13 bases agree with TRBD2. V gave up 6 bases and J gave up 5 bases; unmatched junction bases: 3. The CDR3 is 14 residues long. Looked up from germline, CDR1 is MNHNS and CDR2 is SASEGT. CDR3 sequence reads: CASRRTSGGETQYF. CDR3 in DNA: TGTGCCAGCAGGAGGACTAGCGGGGGTGAGACCCAGTACTTC.